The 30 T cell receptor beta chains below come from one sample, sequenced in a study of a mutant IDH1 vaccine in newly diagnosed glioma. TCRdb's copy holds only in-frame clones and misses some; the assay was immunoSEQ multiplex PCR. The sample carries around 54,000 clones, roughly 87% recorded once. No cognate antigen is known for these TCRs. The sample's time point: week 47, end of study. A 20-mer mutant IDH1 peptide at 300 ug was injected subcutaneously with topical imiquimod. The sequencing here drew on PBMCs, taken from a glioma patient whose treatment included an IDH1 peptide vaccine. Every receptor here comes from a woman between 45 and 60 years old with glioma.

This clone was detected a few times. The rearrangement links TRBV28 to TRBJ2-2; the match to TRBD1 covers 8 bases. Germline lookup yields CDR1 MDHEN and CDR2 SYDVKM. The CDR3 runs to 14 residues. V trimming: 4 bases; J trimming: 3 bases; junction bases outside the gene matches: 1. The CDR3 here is CASSSTGDTGELFF. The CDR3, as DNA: TGTGCCAGCAGTTCGACAGGGGACACCGGGGAGCTGTTTTTT.

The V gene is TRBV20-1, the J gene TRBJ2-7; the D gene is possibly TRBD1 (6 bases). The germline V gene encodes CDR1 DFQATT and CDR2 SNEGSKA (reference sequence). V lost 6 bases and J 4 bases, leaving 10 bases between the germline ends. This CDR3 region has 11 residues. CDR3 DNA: TGCAGTGCCCCAGGGGCTTACGAGCAGTACTTC. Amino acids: CSAPGAYEQYF.

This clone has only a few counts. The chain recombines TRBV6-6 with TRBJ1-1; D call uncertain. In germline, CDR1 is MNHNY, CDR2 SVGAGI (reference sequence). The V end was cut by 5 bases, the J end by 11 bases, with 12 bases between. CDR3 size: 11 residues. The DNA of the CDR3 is TGTGCCAGCAGTACGGAGGAGTGGGCTTTCTTT. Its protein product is CASSTEEWAFF.

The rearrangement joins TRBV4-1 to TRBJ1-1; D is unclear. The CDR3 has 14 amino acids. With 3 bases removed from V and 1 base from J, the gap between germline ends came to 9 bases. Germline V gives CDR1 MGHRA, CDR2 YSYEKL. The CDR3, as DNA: TGCGCCAGCAGCCAGGCCATAGCGAACACTGAAGCTTTCTTT. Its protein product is CASSQAIANTEAFF.

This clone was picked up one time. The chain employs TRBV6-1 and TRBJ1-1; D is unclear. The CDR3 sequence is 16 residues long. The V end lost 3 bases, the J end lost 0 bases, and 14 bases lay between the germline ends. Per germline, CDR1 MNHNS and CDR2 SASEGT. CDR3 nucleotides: TGTGCCAGCAGTGACGCCCGAATTGAGTTGAACACTGAAGCTTTCTTT. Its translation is CASSDARIELNTEAFF.

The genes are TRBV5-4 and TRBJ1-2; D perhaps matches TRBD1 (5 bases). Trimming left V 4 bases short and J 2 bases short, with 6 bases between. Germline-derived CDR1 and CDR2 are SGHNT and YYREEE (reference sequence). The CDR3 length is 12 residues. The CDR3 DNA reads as TGTGCCAGCAGCGAGGGGAACTATGGCTACACCTTC. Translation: CASSEGNYGYTF.

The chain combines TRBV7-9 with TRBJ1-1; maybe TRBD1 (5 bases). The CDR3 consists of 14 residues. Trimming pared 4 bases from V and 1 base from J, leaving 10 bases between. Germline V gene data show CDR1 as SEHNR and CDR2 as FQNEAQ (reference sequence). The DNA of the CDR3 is TGTGCCAGCAGCTCCCTCCAGGGGAACACTGAAGCTTTCTTT. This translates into CASSSLQGNTEAFF.

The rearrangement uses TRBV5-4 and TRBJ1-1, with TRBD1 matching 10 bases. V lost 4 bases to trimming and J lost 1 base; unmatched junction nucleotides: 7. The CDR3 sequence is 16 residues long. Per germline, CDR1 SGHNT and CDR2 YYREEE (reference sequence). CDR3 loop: CASSPWTGGRNTEAFF. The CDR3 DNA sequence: TGTGCCAGCAGCCCCTGGACAGGGGGACGGAACACTGAAGCTTTCTTT. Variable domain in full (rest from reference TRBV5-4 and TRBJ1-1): ETGVTQSPTHLIKTRGQQVTLRCSSQSGHNTVSWYQQALGQGPQFIFQYYREEENGRGNFPPRFSGLQFPNYSSELNVNALELDDSALYLCASSPWTGGRNTEAFFGQGTRLTVV.

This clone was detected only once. DNA of the CDR3: TGTGCCAGCAGTCTCCGGGGGGCCTACGAGCAGTACTTC. It is translated as CASSLRGAYEQYF. The V call is TRBV27, the J call TRBJ2-7, with TRBD2 matching 7 bases. This CDR3 has 13 amino acids. The germline V gene encodes CDR1 MNHEY and CDR2 SMNVEV (reference sequence). The J segment lost 2 bases and the V segment lost 5 bases, leaving 3 bases of the junction unmatched.

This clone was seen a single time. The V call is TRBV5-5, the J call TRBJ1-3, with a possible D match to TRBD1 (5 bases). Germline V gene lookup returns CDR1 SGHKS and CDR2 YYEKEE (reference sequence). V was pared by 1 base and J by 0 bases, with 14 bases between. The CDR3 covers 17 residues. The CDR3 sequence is CASSLTTTGLSGNTIYF. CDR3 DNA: TGTGCCAGCAGCTTGACTACTACAGGTCTCTCTGGAAACACCATATATTTT.

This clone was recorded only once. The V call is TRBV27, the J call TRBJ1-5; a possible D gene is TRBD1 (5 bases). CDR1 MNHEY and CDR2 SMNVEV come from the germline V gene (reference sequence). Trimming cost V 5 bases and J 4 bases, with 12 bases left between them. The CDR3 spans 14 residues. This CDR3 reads CASSLRGANQPQHF. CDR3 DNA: TGTGCCAGCAGTCTCCGGGGCGCTAATCAGCCCCAGCATTTT.

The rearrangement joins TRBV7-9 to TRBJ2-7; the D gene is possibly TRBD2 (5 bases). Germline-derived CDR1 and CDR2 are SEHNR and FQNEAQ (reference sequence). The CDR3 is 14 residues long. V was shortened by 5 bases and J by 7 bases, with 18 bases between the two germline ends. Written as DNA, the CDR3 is TGTGCCAGCAGCCCTGACCGCGAGACGGGGGAGCAGTACTTC. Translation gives CASSPDRETGEQYF. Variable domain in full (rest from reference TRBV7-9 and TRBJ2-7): DTGVSQNPRHKITKRGQNVTFRCDPISEHNRLYWYRQTLGQGPEFLTYFQNEAQLEKSRLLSDRFSAERPKGSFSTLEIQRTEQGDSAMYLCASSPDRETGEQYFGPGTRLTVT.

The CDR3 loop reads CASSLLGWNTEAFF. The CDR3 bases are TGTGCCAGCAGCTTACTGGGCTGGAACACTGAAGCTTTCTTT. This chain links TRBV7-3 with TRBJ1-1; no clear D gene. The V and J ends lost 2 bases and 1 base respectively, with 8 bases between them. The V gene's germline CDR1 is SGHTA and CDR2 FQGTGA. The CDR3 is 14 residues long.

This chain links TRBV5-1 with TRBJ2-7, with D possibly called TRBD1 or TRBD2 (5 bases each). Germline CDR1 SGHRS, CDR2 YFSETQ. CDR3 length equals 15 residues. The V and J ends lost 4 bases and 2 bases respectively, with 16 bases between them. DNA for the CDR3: TGCGCCAGCAGCGCCGAGGGCCTGGGGCCCTACGAGCAGTACTTC. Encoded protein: CASSAEGLGPYEQYF.

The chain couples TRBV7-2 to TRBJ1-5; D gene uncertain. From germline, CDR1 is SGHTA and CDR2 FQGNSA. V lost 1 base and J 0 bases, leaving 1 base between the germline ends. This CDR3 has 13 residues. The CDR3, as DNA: TGTGCCAGCAGCTTAGATAGCAATCAGCCCCAGCATTTT. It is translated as CASSLDSNQPQHF.

The CDR3 region is CASSPRQAPIYGYTF. The CDR3 region has the DNA TGTGCCAGCAGCCCGAGGCAGGCCCCAATCTATGGCTACACCTTC. This sequence joins TRBV9 and TRBJ1-2; D unclear. The V end was cut by 4 bases, the J end by 4 bases, with 17 bases between. The CDR3 loop spans 15 amino acids. Germline V gives CDR1 SGDLS, CDR2 YYNGEE.

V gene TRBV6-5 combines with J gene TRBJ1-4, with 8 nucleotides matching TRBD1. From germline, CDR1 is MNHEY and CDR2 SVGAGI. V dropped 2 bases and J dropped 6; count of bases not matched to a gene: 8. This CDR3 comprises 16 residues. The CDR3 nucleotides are TGTGCCAGCAGTTACGCAGCAGGGGGCGAGGATGAAAAACTGTTTTTT. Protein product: CASSYAAGGEDEKLFF.

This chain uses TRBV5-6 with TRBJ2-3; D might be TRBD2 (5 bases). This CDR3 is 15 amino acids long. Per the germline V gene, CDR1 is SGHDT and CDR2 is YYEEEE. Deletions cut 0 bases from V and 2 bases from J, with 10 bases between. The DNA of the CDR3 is TGTGCCAGCAGCTTGGCCGGGCGGGCCACAGATACGCAGTATTTT. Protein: CASSLAGRATDTQYF.

CDR3 nucleotides: TGTGCCAGCAGCGTGACAGGGACGGTCACTGAAGCTTTCTTT. It encodes CASSVTGTVTEAFF. The chain recombines TRBV9 with TRBJ1-1, with 7 nucleotides matching TRBD1. The junction had 5 bases not matched to a gene; V was cut back by 2 bases and J by 4 bases. The CDR3 totals 14 residues. Germline V CDR1 and CDR2: SGDLS, YYNGEE.

The CDR3 protein is CASTQTSGNPYEQYF. Written as DNA, the CDR3 is TGTGCCAGCACCCAGACTAGCGGTAATCCCTACGAGCAGTACTTC. The chain employs TRBV7-2 and TRBJ2-7; 9 bases fit TRBD2. Trimming cost V 7 bases and J 2 bases; bases outside gene matches: 9. Germline-derived CDR1 and CDR2 are SGHTA and FQGNSA. CDR3 length equals 15 residues. Together with reference TRBV7-2 and TRBJ2-7, the CDR3 gives the full variable domain: GAGVSQSPSNKVTEKGKDVELRCDPISGHTALYWYRQSLGQGLEFLIYFQGNSAPDKSGLPSDRFSAERTGGSVSTLTIQRTQQEDSAVYLCASTQTSGNPYEQYFGPGTRLTVT.

The CDR3 bases are TGCGCCAGCAGCTTGGGACGGTACGAGCAGTACTTC. This translates into CASSLGRYEQYF. The chain recombines TRBV5-1 with TRBJ2-7; D gene ambiguous. The germline V gene has CDR1 SGHRS and CDR2 YFSETQ. This CDR3 spans 12 amino acids. Trimming left V 0 bases short and J 4 bases short, with 5 bases between. The variable domain in full, completed from reference TRBV5-1 and TRBJ2-7, reads KAGVTQTPRYLIKTRGQQVTLSCSPISGHRSVSWYQQTPGQGLQFLFEYFSETQRNKGNFPGRFSGRQFSNSRSEMNVSTLELGDSALYLCASSLGRYEQYFGPGTRLTVT.

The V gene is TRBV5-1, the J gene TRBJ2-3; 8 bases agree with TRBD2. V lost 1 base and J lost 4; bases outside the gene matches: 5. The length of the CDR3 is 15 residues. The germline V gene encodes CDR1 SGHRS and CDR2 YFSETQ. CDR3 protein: CASSLTGGLADTQYF. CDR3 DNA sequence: TGCGCCAGCAGCTTGACGGGGGGGCTTGCAGATACGCAGTATTTT.

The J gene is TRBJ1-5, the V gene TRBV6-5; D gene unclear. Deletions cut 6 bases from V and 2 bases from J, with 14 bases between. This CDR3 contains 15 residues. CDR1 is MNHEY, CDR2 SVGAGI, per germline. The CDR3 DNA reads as TGTGCCAGCAGCCCGATGGGCGTACGCAATCAGCCCCAGCATTTT. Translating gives CASSPMGVRNQPQHF.

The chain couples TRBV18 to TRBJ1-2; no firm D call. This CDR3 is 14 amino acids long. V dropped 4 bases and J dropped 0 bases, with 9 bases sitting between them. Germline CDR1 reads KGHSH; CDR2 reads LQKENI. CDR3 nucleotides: TGTGCCAGCTCACTAGGGCTAGCTAACTATGGCTACACCTTC. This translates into CASSLGLANYGYTF.

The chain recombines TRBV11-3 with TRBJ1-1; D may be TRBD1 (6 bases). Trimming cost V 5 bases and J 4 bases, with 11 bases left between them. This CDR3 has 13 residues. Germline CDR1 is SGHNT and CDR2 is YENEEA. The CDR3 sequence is CASSTGLITEAFF. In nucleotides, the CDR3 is TGTGCCAGCAGCACAGGGTTAATCACTGAAGCTTTCTTT.

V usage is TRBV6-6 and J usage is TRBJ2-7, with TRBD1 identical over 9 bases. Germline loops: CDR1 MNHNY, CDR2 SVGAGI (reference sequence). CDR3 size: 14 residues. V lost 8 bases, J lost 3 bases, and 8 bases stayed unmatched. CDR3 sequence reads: CASRNGGQGYEQYF. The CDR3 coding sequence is TGTGCCAGCCGGAACGGGGGACAGGGCTACGAGCAGTACTTC.

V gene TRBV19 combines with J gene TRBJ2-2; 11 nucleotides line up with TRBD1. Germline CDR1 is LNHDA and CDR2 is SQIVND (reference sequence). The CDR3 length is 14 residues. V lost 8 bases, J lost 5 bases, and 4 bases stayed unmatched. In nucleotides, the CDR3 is TGTGCCAGTCGGACAGGGGGCGGAACCGGGGAGCTGTTTTTT. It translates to CASRTGGGTGELFF. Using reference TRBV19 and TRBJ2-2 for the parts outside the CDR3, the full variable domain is DGGITQSPKYLFRKEGQNVTLSCEQNLNHDAMYWYRQDPGQGLRLIYYSQIVNDFQKGDIAEGYSVSREKKESFPLTVTSAQKNPTAFYLCASRTGGGTGELFFGEGSRLTVL.

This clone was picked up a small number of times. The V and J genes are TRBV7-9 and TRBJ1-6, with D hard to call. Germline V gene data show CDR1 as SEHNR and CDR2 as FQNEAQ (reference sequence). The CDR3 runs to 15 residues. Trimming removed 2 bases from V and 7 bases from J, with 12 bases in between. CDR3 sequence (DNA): TGTGCCAGCAGCTTATCGAACAGCTTAAATTCACCCCTCCACTTT. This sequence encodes CASSLSNSLNSPLHF.

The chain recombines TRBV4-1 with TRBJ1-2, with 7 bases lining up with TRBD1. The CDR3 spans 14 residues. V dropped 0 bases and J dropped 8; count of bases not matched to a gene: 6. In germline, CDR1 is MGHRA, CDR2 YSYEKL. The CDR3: CASSQDDRVRGYTF. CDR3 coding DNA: TGCGCCAGCAGCCAAGACGACAGGGTGAGGGGCTACACCTTC.

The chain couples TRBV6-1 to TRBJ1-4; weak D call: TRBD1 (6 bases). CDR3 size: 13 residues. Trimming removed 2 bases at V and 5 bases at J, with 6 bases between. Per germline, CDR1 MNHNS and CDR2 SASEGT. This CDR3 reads CASSEQGNEKLFF. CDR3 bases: TGTGCCAGCAGTGAACAGGGGAATGAAAAACTGTTTTTT.